The clone carrying this TCR beta chain was observed a handful of times. The sample is drawn from a study of immune evolution from preneoplasia to lung adenocarcinoma. Here immunoSEQ multiplex PCR was the method, and the copy in TCRdb shows in-frame clones only, minus some. The data show about 4,500 clones, 79% seen once. CDR1 SGDLS and CDR2 YYNGEE come from the germline V gene. This CDR3 spans 15 amino acids. J was trimmed by 5 bases and V by 0 bases; bases with no gene match: 3. Patient tissue came from resections in Japan or China, 2014–2017. Two lung cancer pathologists independently confirmed each histologic diagnosis. Macro-dissection enriched premalignant or tumor cells before nucleic acid extraction.

Sequenced material: FFPE invasive lung adenocarcinoma tissue. This sequence joins TRBV9 and TRBJ2-1; 9 bases fit TRBD1. This clonotype originated in a person aged 40 to 65 with lung adenocarcinoma. Some clones in this sample may be carry-over from other donors' samples. The CDR3 is CASSVVGDRDNEQFF. The CDR3 nucleotides read TGTGCCAGCAGCGTAGTAGGGGACAGGGACAATGAGCAGTTCTTC.